This T cell receptor beta chain came from a study of T cell clones after liver transplantation. About the research overall: Post-transplant blood was tracked for graft-donor-reactive T cell clones identified in a pre-transplant mixed lymphocyte reaction.

Study observations and caveats: Circulating graft-donor-reactive CD4 TCRbeta sequences fell significantly post-transplant in most of the 8 subjects. Migration into the graft, not deletion, may explain lost graft donor-reactive T cells.

CDR3 length equals 11 residues. The V gene lost 4 bases and the J gene lost 14 bases, with 12 bases spanning the gap. Germline V gene sequence: CDR1 DFQATT, CDR2 SNEGSKA (reference sequence). In regard to this clone: Its matching antigen is unknown.

The table came from immunoSEQ multiplex PCR; TCRdb's copy has only in-frame clones and leaves some out. The sample holds about 45,000 clones, 86% seen once. The specimen was CD4+ T cells from blood, collected 24 months after liver transplant. The TCR was taken from a human patient who received a liver transplant. The graft donor may have contributed some T cells. This chain joins TRBV20-1 and TRBJ1-6, with D unclear. CDR3 bases: TGCAGTGCTATGCTATCTCGGGCCCTCCACTTT. Protein: CSAMLSRALHF.